This TCR beta chain was captured in a study of patients and donors after allogeneic stem cell transplantation (dated by TCRdb to about 2020). At the junction V is shortened by 2 bases and J by 6 bases, with 6 bases in between. The CDR3 measures 13 amino acids from cysteine to phenylalanine. The entry retains the CDR3 DNA only, 39 bases that are in frame from base 1. Looking up the germline V gene (reference sequence) yields CDR1 SGHKS and CDR2 YYEKEE. Library creation used RT-PCR. The sample was run on a NextSeq 550. TCRdb passed the public sequencing reads through fastp at Q25 and MiXCR, retaining productive beta sequences. Identical CDR3 proteins give one entry, which carries the most common genes and DNA. For this sample there are about 150,000 distinct CDR3 sequences; 37% appear just once. The ten largest clones capture roughly 52% of the sample. Concerning this clonotype itself: Its antigen is still unknown. Qualities for individual bases were not recorded, and no much larger clone is one base off.

This clonotype originated in a human donor who was either an allogeneic HSCT recipient or a stem cell or donor lymphocyte infusion donor (not recorded which). It is not recorded whose cells these are; they may come from a transplant donor. The sequenced sample consisted of blood, either unsorted or a sorted T cell fraction (not recorded which). The rearranged segments are TRBV5-5 and TRBJ1-6; confidence is insufficient to name the D gene. CDR3 loop: CASSFELNSPLHF. The bases are TGTGCCAGCAGCTTCGAACTTAATTCACCCCTCCACTTT.